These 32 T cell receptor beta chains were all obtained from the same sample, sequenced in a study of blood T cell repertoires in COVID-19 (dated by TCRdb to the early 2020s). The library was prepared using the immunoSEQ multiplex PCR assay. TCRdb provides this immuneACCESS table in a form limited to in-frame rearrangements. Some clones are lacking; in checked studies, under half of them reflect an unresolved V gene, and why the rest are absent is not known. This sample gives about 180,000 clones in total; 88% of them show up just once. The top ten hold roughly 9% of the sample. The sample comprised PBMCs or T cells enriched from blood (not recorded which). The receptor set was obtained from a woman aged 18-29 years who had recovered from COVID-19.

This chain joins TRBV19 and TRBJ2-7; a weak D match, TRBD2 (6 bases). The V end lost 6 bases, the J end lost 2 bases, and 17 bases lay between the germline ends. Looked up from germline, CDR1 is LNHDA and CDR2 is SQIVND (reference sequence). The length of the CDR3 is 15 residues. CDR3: CASSRSRDLPYEQYF. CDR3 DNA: TGTGCCAGTAGCCGTAGCCGGGACTTACCCTACGAGCAGTACTTC.

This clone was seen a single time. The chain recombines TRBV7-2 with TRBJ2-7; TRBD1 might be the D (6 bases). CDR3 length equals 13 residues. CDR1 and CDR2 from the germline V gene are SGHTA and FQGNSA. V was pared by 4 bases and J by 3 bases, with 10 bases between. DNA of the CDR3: TGTGCCAGCAGCTCCGGACAGCGCTACGAGCAGTACTTC. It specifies CASSSGQRYEQYF.

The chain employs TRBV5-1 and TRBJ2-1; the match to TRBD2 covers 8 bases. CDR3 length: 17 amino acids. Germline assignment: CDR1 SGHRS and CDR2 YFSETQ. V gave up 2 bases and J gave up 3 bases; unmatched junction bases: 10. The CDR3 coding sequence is TGCGCCAGCAGCTTAGAAGCGGGAGCGGTCGTCTACAATGAGCAGTTCTTC. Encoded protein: CASSLEAGAVVYNEQFF. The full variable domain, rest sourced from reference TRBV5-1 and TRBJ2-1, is KAGVTQTPRYLIKTRGQQVTLSCSPISGHRSVSWYQQTPGQGLQFLFEYFSETQRNKGNFPGRFSGRQFSNSRSEMNVSTLELGDSALYLCASSLEAGAVVYNEQFFGPGTRLTVL.

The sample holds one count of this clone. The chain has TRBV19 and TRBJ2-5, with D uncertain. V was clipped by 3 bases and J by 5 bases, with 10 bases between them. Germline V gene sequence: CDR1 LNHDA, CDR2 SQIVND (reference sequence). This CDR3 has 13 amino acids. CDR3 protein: CASSIVTRETQYF. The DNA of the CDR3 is TGTGCCAGTAGTATCGTTACCCGGGAGACCCAGTACTTC.

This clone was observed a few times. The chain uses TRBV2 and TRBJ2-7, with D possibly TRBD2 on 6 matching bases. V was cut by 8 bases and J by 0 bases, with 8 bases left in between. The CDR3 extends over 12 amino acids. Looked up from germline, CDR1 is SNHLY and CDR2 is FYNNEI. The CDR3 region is CASRGNSYEQYF. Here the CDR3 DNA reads TGTGCCAGCCGGGGGAACTCCTACGAGCAGTACTTC.

The CDR3 region has the DNA TGTGCCAGCAGCTTGCACAGTACCATATATTTT. Its translation: CASSLHSTIYF. The chain has TRBV7-8 and TRBJ1-3; D is unresolved. Germline values: CDR1 SGHVS, CDR2 FQNEAQ. Trimming took off 3 bases at V and 10 bases at J, with 7 bases between the two ends. The CDR3 sequence is 11 residues long.

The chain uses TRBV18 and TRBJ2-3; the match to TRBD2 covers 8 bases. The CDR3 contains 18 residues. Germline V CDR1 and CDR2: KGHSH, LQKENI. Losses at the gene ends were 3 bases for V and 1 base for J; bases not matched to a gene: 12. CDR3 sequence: CASSPGLEMAYGTDTQYF. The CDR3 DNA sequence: TGTGCCAGCTCACCGGGACTAGAGATGGCTTACGGCACAGATACGCAGTATTTT.

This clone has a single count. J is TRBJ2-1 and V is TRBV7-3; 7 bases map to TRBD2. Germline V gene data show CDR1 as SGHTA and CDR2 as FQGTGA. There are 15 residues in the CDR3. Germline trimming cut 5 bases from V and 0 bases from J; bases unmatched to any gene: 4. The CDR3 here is CASSPSGSSYNEQFF. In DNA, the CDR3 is TGTGCCAGCAGCCCTAGCGGCAGCTCCTACAATGAGCAGTTCTTC.

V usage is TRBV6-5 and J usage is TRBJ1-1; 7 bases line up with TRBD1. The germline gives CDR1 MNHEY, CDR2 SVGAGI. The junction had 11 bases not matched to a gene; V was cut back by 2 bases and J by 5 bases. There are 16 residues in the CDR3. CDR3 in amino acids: CASSYGGTGVGTEAFF. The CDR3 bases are TGTGCCAGCAGTTACGGGGGCACAGGGGTGGGAACTGAAGCTTTCTTT.

The CDR3 is CASSYSIPSGGLEEQYF. CDR3 DNA: TGTGCCAGCAGTTATTCAATCCCGAGCGGGGGCCTGGAAGAGCAGTACTTC. The chain is built from TRBV6-9 and TRBJ2-7; 8 bases fit TRBD2. Germline CDR1 reads MNHGY; CDR2 reads SVAAGI. This CDR3 comprises 17 residues. V shed 0 bases and J 7 bases; nucleotides not matched to a gene: 14.

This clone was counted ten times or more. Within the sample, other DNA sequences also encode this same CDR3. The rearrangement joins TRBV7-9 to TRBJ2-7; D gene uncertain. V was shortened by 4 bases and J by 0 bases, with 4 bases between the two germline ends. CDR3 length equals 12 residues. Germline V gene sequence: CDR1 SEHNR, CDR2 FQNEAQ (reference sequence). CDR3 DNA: TGTGCCAGCAGCTCGAGCTCCTACGAGCAGTACTTC. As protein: CASSSSSYEQYF.

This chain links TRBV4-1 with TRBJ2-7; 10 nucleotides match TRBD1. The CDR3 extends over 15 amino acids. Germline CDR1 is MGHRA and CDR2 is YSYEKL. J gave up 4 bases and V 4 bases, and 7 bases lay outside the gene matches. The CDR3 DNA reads TGCGCCAGCAGCCGGCCTGGGACAGGGGAGTACGAGCAGTACTTC. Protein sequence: CASSRPGTGEYEQYF.

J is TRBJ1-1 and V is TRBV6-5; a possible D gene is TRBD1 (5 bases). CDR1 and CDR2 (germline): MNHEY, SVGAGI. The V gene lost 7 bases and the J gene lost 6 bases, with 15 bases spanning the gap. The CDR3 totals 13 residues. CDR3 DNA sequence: TGTGCCAGCACTCCCACCCGGGGGGCTGAAGCTTTCTTT. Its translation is CASTPTRGAEAFF.

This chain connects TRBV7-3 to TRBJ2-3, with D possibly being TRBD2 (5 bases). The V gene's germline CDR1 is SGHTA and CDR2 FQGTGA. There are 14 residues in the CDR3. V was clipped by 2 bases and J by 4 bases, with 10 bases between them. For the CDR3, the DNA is TGTGCCAGCAGCTTAGGGCTAGCCGCAGATACGCAGTATTTT. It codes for CASSLGLAADTQYF.

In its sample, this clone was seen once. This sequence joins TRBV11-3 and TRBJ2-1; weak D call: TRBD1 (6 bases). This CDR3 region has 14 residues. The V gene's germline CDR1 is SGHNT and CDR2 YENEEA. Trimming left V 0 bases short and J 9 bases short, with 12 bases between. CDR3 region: CASSLEAGATEQFF. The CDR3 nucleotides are TGTGCCAGCAGCTTAGAAGCAGGGGCAACTGAGCAGTTCTTC.

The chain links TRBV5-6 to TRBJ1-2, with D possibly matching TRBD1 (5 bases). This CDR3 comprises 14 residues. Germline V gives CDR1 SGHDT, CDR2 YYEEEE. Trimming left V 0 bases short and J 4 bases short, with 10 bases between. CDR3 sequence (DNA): TGTGCCAGCAGCTTGGCCGACAGCCCCTATGGCTACACCTTC. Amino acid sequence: CASSLADSPYGYTF. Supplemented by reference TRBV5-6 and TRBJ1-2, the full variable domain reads DAGVTQSPTHLIKTRGQQVTLRCSPKSGHDTVSWYQQALGQGPQFIFQYYEEEERQRGNFPDRFSGHQFPNYSSELNVNALLLGDSALYLCASSLADSPYGYTFGSGTRLTVV.

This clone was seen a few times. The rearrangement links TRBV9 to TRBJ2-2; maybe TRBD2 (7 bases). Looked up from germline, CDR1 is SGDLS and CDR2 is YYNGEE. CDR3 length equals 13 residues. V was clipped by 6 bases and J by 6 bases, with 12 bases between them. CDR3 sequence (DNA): TGTGCCAGCAACTCGGGGGGCTCCGGGGAGCTGTTTTTT. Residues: CASNSGGSGELFF.

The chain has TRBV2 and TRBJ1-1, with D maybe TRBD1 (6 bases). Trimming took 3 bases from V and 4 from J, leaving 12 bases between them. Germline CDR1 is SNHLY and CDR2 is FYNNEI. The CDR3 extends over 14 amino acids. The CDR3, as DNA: TGTGCCAGCAGTGACCGGGGGGCGGGCACTGAAGCTTTCTTT. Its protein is CASSDRGAGTEAFF. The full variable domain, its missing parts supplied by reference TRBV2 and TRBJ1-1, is EPEVTQTPSHQVTQMGQEVILRCVPISNHLYFYWYRQILGQKVEFLVSFYNNEISEKSEIFDDQFSVERPDGSNFTLKIRSTKLEDSAMYFCASSDRGAGTEAFFGQGTRLTVV.

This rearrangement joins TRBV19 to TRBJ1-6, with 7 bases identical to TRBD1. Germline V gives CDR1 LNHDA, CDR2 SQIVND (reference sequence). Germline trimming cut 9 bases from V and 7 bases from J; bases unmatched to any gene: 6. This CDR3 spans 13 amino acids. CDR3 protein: CASHQGENSPLHF. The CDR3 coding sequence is TGTGCCAGCCATCAGGGGGAAAATTCACCCCTCCACTTT.

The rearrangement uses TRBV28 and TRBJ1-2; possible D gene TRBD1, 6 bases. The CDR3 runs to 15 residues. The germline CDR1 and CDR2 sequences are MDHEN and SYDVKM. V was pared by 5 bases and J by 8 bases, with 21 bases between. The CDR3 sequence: CASSLAGGVIQGYTF. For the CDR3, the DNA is TGTGCCAGCAGTCTGGCTGGGGGCGTTATTCAAGGCTACACCTTC.

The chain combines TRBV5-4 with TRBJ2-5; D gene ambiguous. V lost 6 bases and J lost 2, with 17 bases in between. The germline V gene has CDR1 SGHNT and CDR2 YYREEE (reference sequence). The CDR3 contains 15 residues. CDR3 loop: CASNKAKAQQETQYF. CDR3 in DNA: TGTGCCAGCAATAAAGCGAAGGCCCAGCAAGAGACCCAGTACTTC.

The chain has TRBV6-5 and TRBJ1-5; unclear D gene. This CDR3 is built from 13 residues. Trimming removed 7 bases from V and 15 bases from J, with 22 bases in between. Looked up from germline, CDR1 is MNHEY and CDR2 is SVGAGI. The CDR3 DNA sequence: TGTGCCAGCACCTCCGATAGTGGGAGGGCGATGCATTTT. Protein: CASTSDSGRAMHF.

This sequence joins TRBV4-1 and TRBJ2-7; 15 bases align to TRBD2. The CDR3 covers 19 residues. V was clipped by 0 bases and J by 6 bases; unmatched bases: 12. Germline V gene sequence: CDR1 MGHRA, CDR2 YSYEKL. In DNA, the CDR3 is TGCGCCAGCAGCCAAGATCTGGGACTAGCGGGGGGTAAGGAGGGCGAGCAGTACTTC. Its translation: CASSQDLGLAGGKEGEQYF.

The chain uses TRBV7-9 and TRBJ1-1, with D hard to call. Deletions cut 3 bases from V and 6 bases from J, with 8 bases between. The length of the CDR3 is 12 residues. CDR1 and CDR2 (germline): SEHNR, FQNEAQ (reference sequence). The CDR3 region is CASSFQEAEAFF. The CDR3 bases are TGTGCCAGCAGCTTTCAGGAAGCTGAAGCTTTCTTT.

The CDR3 bases are TGTGCCAGCAGCCAAACCGGGGAGCTGTTTTTT. It specifies CASSQTGELFF. This chain links TRBV7-9 with TRBJ2-2; no clear D gene. With 5 bases removed from V and 5 bases from J, the gap between germline ends came to 3 bases. Per the germline V gene, CDR1 is SEHNR and CDR2 is FQNEAQ (reference sequence). The CDR3 extends over 11 amino acids.

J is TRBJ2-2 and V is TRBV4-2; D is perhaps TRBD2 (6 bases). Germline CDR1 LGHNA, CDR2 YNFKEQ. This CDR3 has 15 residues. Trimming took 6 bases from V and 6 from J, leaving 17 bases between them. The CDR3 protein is CASSLKGLLPGELFF. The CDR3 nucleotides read TGTGCCAGCAGTCTAAAGGGACTCCTCCCCGGGGAGCTGTTTTTT.

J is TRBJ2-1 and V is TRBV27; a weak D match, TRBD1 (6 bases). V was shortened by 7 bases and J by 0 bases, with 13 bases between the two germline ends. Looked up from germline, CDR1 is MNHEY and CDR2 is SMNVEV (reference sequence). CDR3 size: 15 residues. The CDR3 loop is CASTRQESSYNEQFF. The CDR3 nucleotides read TGTGCCAGCACAAGACAGGAGAGCTCCTACAATGAGCAGTTCTTC.

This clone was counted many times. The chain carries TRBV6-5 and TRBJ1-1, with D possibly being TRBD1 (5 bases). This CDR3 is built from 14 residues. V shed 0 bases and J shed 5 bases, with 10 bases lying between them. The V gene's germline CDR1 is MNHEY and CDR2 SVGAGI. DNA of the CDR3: TGTGCCAGCAGTTACTCTTCAGGGTGGACTGAAGCTTTCTTT. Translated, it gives CASSYSSGWTEAFF.

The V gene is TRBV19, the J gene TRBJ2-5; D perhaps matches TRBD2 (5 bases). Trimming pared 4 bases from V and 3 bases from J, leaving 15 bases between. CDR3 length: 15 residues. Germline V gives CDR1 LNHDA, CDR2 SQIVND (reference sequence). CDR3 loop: CASSTWTPGKETQYF. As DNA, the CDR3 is TGTGCCAGTAGTACCTGGACGCCCGGGAAAGAGACCCAGTACTTC. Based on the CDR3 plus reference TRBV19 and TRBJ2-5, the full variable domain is DGGITQSPKYLFRKEGQNVTLSCEQNLNHDAMYWYRQDPGQGLRLIYYSQIVNDFQKGDIAEGYSVSREKKESFPLTVTSAQKNPTAFYLCASSTWTPGKETQYFGPGTRLLVL.

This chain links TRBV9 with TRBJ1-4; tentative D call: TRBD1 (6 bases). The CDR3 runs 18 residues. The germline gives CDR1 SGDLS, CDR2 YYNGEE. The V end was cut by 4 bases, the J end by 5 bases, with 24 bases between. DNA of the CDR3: TGTGCCAGCAGCCCCCGAGTGTCGGAGGACAGCCAGAATGAAAAACTGTTTTTT. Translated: CASSPRVSEDSQNEKLFF.

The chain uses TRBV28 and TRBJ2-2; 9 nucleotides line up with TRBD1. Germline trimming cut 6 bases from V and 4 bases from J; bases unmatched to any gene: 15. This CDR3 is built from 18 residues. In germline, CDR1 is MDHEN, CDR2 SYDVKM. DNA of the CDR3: TGTGCCAGCAGCCCACTCACCACAGGGGGCGCGGGCACCGGGGAGCTGTTTTTT. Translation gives CASSPLTTGGAGTGELFF.

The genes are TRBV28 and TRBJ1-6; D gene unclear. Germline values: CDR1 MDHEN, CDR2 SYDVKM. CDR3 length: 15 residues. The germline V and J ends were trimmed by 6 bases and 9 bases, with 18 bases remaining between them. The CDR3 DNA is TGTGCCAGCAGACCCCAGGTTTACCCCGGTTCACCCCTCCACTTT. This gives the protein CASRPQVYPGSPLHF.